The TCR beta chain described here comes from a study of metastatic and nonmetastatic thyroid tumors. Whole-study context: Malignant and benign thyroid patients had repertoires compared in peripheral blood and tumor or nodule tissue.

Study-level results: Benign nodules reportedly had significantly lower TCR beta diversity than malignant thyroid tumors in blood and tumor.

Between the trimmed V and J ends, which lost 0 bases and 7 bases, there was a span of 11 bases. This CDR3 is built from 15 residues. Germline assignment: CDR1 SGHKS and CDR2 YYEKEE (reference sequence). To note about this clone: The target antigen is unknown.

Original processing methods: A classifier for distant metastasis in papillary thyroid cancer was constructed using CDR3 differences observed across clinicopathological groups. From the PCR reads, TCRdb re-called clones with MiXCR. TCRdb's processing, not the study's, gives the V and J calls here. This sample yields fewer than 25,000 clones, of which about 16% are seen a single time; about 40% belongs to the top ten. No treatment had been given to any patient before thyroid surgery. The chain links TRBV5-5 to TRBJ1-6; perhaps TRBD1 as D (5 bases). This receptor was obtained from a female donor with papillary thyroid cancer or a benign thyroid nodule (not recorded which). Some clones in this sample may be carry-over from other donors' samples. Material for sequencing was blood. The CDR3, as DNA: TGTGCCAGCAGCTTGGTCCGGGGCGGGAATTCACCCCTCCACTTT. This encodes CASSLVRGGNSPLHF.